This T cell receptor beta chain was recovered during a study of neurological immune-mediated disorders (dated by TCRdb to between 2019 and 2020). Context from the whole study: The study compared peripheral blood TCR-beta repertoires of HTLV-I-associated myelopathy (HAM/TSP) patients, multiple sclerosis patients and healthy controls using UMI-based sequencing. The roughly 110 TCR-beta libraries included longitudinal samples, technical triplicates and paired sorted CD4+ and CD8+ T-cell subsets alongside PBMC samples. Of the roughly 70 subjects in the cohort, around 14 were HAM/TSP patients, about 34 were multiple sclerosis patients, and around 20 were healthy controls. What the study reported, not specific to this receptor: The highest TCR clonal expansion was observed in HAM/TSP patients, whereas the lowest was observed in MS patients, even when compared with healthy controls. Across subjects, expanded clones never shared an identical CDR3 amino acid sequence, which suggests that the TCR-beta repertoires in every group were private.

The healthy controls were volunteers from blood banks in Maryland, USA. For unsorted PBMC libraries, 2 million PBMCs were used after storage in RNAlater at -80 degrees C until RNA extraction. Peripheral blood was subjected to Ficoll-Hypaque density gradient centrifugation to isolate PBMCs, which were then cryopreserved in liquid nitrogen. CDR1 DFQATT and CDR2 SNEGSKA were looked up in the germline V gene (reference sequence). From V the trimming removes 6 bases and from J it removes 5 bases, while the gene matches leave 12 bases of the junction unaccounted for. The CDR3 covers 16 residues, taking in both the cysteine and the phenylalanine. Only the CDR3 region is kept as DNA, spanning 48 bases read in frame from base 1. There are many counts of this clonotype. Which antigen it targets is not known. The record has no base qualities; no much larger clone is one base away. cDNA was synthesized by template-switch 5'RACE using a primer with a 10-nucleotide random unique molecular identifier that tagged each TCR transcript. Every sequencing run yielded over 190 million TCR-beta sequences covering 15-18 subjects. The RNeasy kit was used to extract total RNA. Using the KAPA Real-time Library Amplification kit, TCR-beta VDJ regions were amplified with primers for the TCR constant region and the 5'RACE anchor. A first PCR added sample indexes and Illumina adaptors, after which a second PCR increased the library yield. After Ampure bead purification, the roughly 650 bp TCR product was size-selected on a 2% E-gel SizeSelection system. Library quality was checked on a Bioanalyzer, concentration was measured with Qubit, and libraries were quantified with the Kapa Library Quantification kit before pooling. Libraries were sequenced paired-end 2 x 150 bp on an Illumina HiSeq 2500. To increase sequence diversity, roughly 25-31% phiX was spiked into each library pool. The authors' pipeline ran thus. The quality-filtered reads were processed with the UMI-based MiGEC pipeline, whose error correction step removed more than 85% of the raw TCR sequences. VDJ genes were aligned to IMGT germline references, and clonotypes were defined by unique CDR3 amino acid sequence plus V-J genes. Clonal expansion, Shannon diversity and CDR3 relatedness were evaluated with VDJtools (CalcPairwiseDistances, ClusterSamples), while phylogenetic trees were built in CLCbio workbench. A clone was classed as expanded if it had 8 or more unique UMIs, a cutoff based on coefficient-of-variation modelling across technical triplicates. TCRdb reran the public reads through fastp at Q25 and MiXCR, keeping productive beta chains. CDR3 protein duplicates are merged, each entry listing the most common genes and DNA. The V and J calls and clone size are TCRdb's, not the authors'. A total of 55,000 to 70,000 distinct CDR3 sequences appear in this sample, roughly 10% of them only once. Less than 2% of the sample belongs to the ten largest clones.

Sequenced sample: PBMCs. The clonotype comes from a man aged 55 to 70 in good health. The sequence is built from TRBV20-1 and TRBJ2-5, with TRBD2 matching 13 junction bases. The DNA reads TGCAGTGCCGGGGGACTAGCGGGGTCCCCCCGGGAGACCCAGTACTTC. Its protein reads: CSAGGLAGSPRETQYF.